This T cell receptor beta chain was captured by sequencing in a study of read filtering for tumor transcriptome and immune sequencing. From roughly 390 ng of RNA, a library with molecular barcoded alpha/delta and beta/gamma adaptors was made. Using its own MiXCR run on the reads, TCRdb lists one record per CDR3 protein. The sample consists of about 50,000 distinct CDR3 sequences, less than 20% of them appearing once. In this sample, this clonotype turned up many times. Antigen unknown. Study findings and constraints: The CD138-negative fraction was mixed bone marrow immune cells, not pure T cells.

The ends lost 1 base at V and 4 bases at J; junction bases unmatched: 10. Germline V gene lookup returns CDR1 SGHRS and CDR2 YFSETQ. There are 17 residues in the CDR3. Source material: a population of CD138-negative cells sorted from bone marrow. The chain combines TRBV5-1 with TRBJ2-7, with TRBD2 identical over 11 bases. This TCR came from a donor at least 40 years old with multiple myeloma. The chain's CDR3 is CASSLTGTSGLTYEQYF. The CDR3 DNA reads as TGCGCCAGCAGCTTGACCGGGACTAGCGGATTAACTTACGAGCAGTACTTC.